The present TCR beta chain was sequenced within a study of sequential checkpoint blockade in melanoma. Treatment reported: randomized to nivolumab then ipilimumab (arm A) or the reverse (arm B). PBMC sorting kept live CD3+CD8+ cells without CD19 or CD56. Profiled with immunoSEQ multiplex PCR; TCRdb holds only in-frame clones, not every one. The sample consists of 25,000 to 35,000 clones, 83% of them appearing once. The sequence came from a human donor with melanoma. The material sequenced was CD8+ T cells sorted from blood (inferred from file names), taken from a patient given nivolumab and ipilimumab in sequence.

Here the CDR3 reads CASSDGQGGFLTF. The CDR3, as DNA: TGTGCCAGCAGCGACGGACAGGGGGGCTTTCTTACCTTC. The J gene is TRBJ1-2, the V gene TRBV5-4; 10 bases agree with TRBD1. The germline CDR1 and CDR2 sequences are SGHNT and YYREEE (reference sequence). This CDR3 comprises 13 residues. V lost 4 bases to trimming and J lost 14 bases; unmatched junction nucleotides: 11. The variable domain in full, completed from reference TRBV5-4 and TRBJ1-2, reads ETGVTQSPTHLIKTRGQQVTLRCSSQSGHNTVSWYQQALGQGPQFIFQYYREEENGRGNFPPRFSGLQFPNYSSELNVNALELDDSALYLCASSDGQGGFLTFGSGTRLTVV.